Presented here are 15 T cell receptor beta chains from one specimen sequenced in a study of radiotherapy plus CTLA-4 blockade in lung cancer. This table comes from immunoSEQ multiplex PCR, and its TCRdb copy is limited to in-frame clones, with some not included. The sample consists of under 95,000 clones, around 78% of them appearing once. The material sequenced was peripheral blood, taken from a patient treated with radiotherapy plus ipilimumab. The receptors were sampled from a human donor with non-small cell lung cancer whose response to radiotherapy plus ipilimumab could not be evaluated. Some clones in this sample may be carry-over from other donors' samples.

V is TRBV4-3 and J is TRBJ1-5; no clear D. The CDR3 extends over 15 amino acids. V gave up 0 bases and J gave up 4 bases, with 10 bases separating them. Germline values: CDR1 LGHNA, CDR2 YSLEER. The CDR3 coding sequence is TGCGCCAGCAGCCAAGATTCGAGAGATAATCAGCCCCAGCATTTT. Translation: CASSQDSRDNQPQHF.

The chain has TRBV5-1 and TRBJ2-5; maybe TRBD2 (7 bases). Germline loops: CDR1 SGHRS, CDR2 YFSETQ. Trimming removed 0 bases from V and 2 bases from J, with 14 bases in between. The CDR3 is 16 residues long. CDR3 nucleotides: TGCGCCAGCAGCTTGGATGTCGGGGGGCCTCAAGAGACCCAGTACTTC. This gives the protein CASSLDVGGPQETQYF.

CDR3 loop: CASLSGAENTEAFF. CDR3 nucleotide sequence: TGTGCCAGCTTGAGCGGGGCGGAGAACACTGAAGCTTTCTTT. This chain uses TRBV28 with TRBJ1-1; possible D gene TRBD1, 5 bases. The length of the CDR3 is 14 residues. V shed 8 bases and J shed 1 base, with 14 bases lying between them. Germline V gene data show CDR1 as MDHEN and CDR2 as SYDVKM.

The V and J genes are TRBV6-5 and TRBJ2-3, with a weak D call TRBD1 (6 bases). The CDR3 has 15 amino acids. In germline, CDR1 is MNHEY, CDR2 SVGAGI. Trimming pared 5 bases from V and 6 bases from J, leaving 18 bases between. In DNA, the CDR3 is TGTGCCAGCAGTCCACAGGGTCGCGCGGCGGATACGCAGTATTTT. This encodes CASSPQGRAADTQYF.

The rearrangement links TRBV6-6 to TRBJ1-2; no clear D. Trimming took 5 bases from V and 4 from J, leaving 5 bases between them. The CDR3 loop spans 11 amino acids. CDR1 and CDR2 (germline): MNHNY, SVGAGI (reference sequence). As DNA, the CDR3 is TGTGCCAGCAGTCCCATCTATGGCTACACCTTC. Protein product: CASSPIYGYTF.

The V call is TRBV9, the J call TRBJ2-1, with 9 bases fitting TRBD2. Germline V gives CDR1 SGDLS, CDR2 YYNGEE. The V gene end was trimmed by 0 bases and the J gene end by 9 bases; junction bases not matched to a gene: 7. The CDR3 is 15 amino acids. The CDR3 bases are TGTGCCAGCAGCGTAGTTGCGGGGGGGCCATTTGAGCAGTTCTTC. It encodes CASSVVAGGPFEQFF. Full variable domain (rest looked up from reference TRBV9 and TRBJ2-1): DSGVTQTPKHLITATGQRVTLRCSPRSGDLSVYWYQQSLDQGLQFLIQYYNGEERAKGNILERFSAQQFPDLHSELNLSSLELGDSALYFCASSVVAGGPFEQFFGPGTRLTVL.

The V and J genes are TRBV7-2 and TRBJ2-7; 16 nucleotides line up with TRBD2. The V and J ends lost 4 bases and 0 bases, in that order; junction bases with no gene match: 6. The CDR3 loop spans 18 amino acids. CDR1 is SGHTA and CDR2 is FQGNSA in the germline V gene. The CDR3 sequence: CASSSGLAGGKSSYEQYF. The CDR3 region has the DNA TGTGCCAGCAGCTCGGGACTAGCGGGGGGGAAAAGCTCCTACGAGCAGTACTTC.

The rearrangement links TRBV5-5 to TRBJ2-5; TRBD2 matches at 14 bases. The CDR3 has 16 amino acids. Germline values: CDR1 SGHKS, CDR2 YYEKEE (reference sequence). Trimming cost V 3 bases and J 1 base; bases outside gene matches: 2. CDR3 region: CASSWGLAGAQETQYF. CDR3 bases: TGTGCCAGCAGCTGGGGACTAGCGGGGGCCCAAGAGACCCAGTACTTC.

This rearrangement joins TRBV9 to TRBJ2-3; 12 positions match TRBD1. Looked up from germline, CDR1 is SGDLS and CDR2 is YYNGEE. The J segment lost 1 base and the V segment lost 4 bases, leaving 10 bases of the junction unmatched. The CDR3 runs 18 residues. CDR3 sequence (DNA): TGTGCCAGCAGCCCTCCCGGGACAGGGGGCGCAGGCACAGATACGCAGTATTTT. Translated, it gives CASSPPGTGGAGTDTQYF.

This chain uses TRBV7-2 with TRBJ1-1, with D maybe TRBD1 (5 bases). Trimming removed 5 bases at V and 4 bases at J, with 11 bases between. The germline CDR1 and CDR2 sequences are SGHTA and FQGNSA. This CDR3 comprises 13 residues. This chain's CDR3 is CASSQTGATEAFF. Here the CDR3 DNA reads TGTGCCAGCAGCCAAACAGGCGCCACTGAAGCTTTCTTT.

V usage is TRBV10-3 and J usage is TRBJ2-2, with 8 bases lining up with TRBD1. The V gene end was trimmed by 2 bases and the J gene end by 7 bases; junction bases not matched to a gene: 9. Germline V lookup: CDR1 ENHRY, CDR2 SYGVKD. The CDR3 consists of 16 residues. The CDR3 region is CAISEVAGGEGGELFF. The CDR3 DNA is TGTGCCATCAGTGAGGTGGCAGGGGGCGAGGGCGGGGAGCTGTTTTTT.

J is TRBJ2-7 and V is TRBV28; 9 positions agree with TRBD2. The CDR3 is 15 amino acids. Germline V gene lookup returns CDR1 MDHEN and CDR2 SYDVKM. The V and J ends lost 6 bases and 5 bases, in that order; junction bases with no gene match: 11. The CDR3 sequence: CASSPDRAGGDEQYF. Written as DNA, the CDR3 is TGTGCCAGCAGCCCCGATCGAGCGGGGGGCGACGAGCAGTACTTC.

The rearrangement uses TRBV28 and TRBJ1-2; a weak D match, TRBD1 (6 bases). Per the germline V gene, CDR1 is MDHEN and CDR2 is SYDVKM. CDR3 length: 13 residues. V lost 6 bases, J lost 7 bases, and 15 bases lay in between. The CDR3, as DNA: TGTGCCAGCAGCCACGCCGAAGGGGGTGGCTACACCTTC. Its protein is CASSHAEGGGYTF.

The V and J genes are TRBV5-1 and TRBJ1-2, with a tentative D call TRBD1 (5 bases). The CDR3 is 15 residues long. Germline lookup yields CDR1 SGHRS and CDR2 YFSETQ. Trimming removed 5 bases from V and 6 bases from J, with 20 bases in between. CDR3 nucleotide sequence: TGCGCCAGCAGACGAGACGGGACTCGGACTAATGGCTACACCTTC. Translation: CASRRDGTRTNGYTF.

The chain employs TRBV15 and TRBJ2-4; TRBD1 matches at 7 bases. After removal of 1 base from V and 6 bases from J, the junction contained 3 bases not matched to a gene. Germline CDR1 reads LNHNV; CDR2 reads YYDKDF (reference sequence). The CDR3 loop spans 14 amino acids. The CDR3 sequence: CATSRGQGRNIQYF. In DNA form, the CDR3 reads TGTGCCACCAGCAGAGGACAGGGCAGAAACATTCAGTACTTC.